The 27 T cell receptor beta chains below were found in one sample sequenced in a study of cytomegalovirus exposure and HLA in healthy donors. PCR amplification relied on 60 Vbeta primers (plus 13 Jbeta primers). TCRdb's copy holds only in-frame clones and misses some; the assay was immunoSEQ multiplex PCR. The sample has about 190,000 clones, 70% to 75% seen once. The sequenced material came from PBMCs. The receptors here all came from a woman aged 25 to 45 in good health and CMV-seropositive.

The rearrangement uses TRBV27 and TRBJ2-2; the D gene is possibly TRBD2 (5 bases). V lost 2 bases and J lost 4, with 8 bases in between. The V gene's germline CDR1 is MNHEY and CDR2 SMNVEV (reference sequence). This CDR3 spans 14 amino acids. As DNA, the CDR3 is TGTGCCAGCAGTTTAGTTCGGGGCACCGGGGAGCTGTTTTTT. Translating it yields CASSLVRGTGELFF.

In its sample, this clone was seen a few times. The genes are TRBV4-2 and TRBJ2-7; possible D gene TRBD2, 5 bases. V shed 1 base and J shed 5 bases, with 15 bases lying between them. Germline lookup yields CDR1 LGHNA and CDR2 YNFKEQ. The CDR3 spans 15 residues. Here the CDR3 reads CASSQASGLLHEQYF. CDR3 DNA sequence: TGTGCCAGCAGCCAAGCTTCAGGACTTCTCCACGAGCAGTACTTC.

The rearrangement joins TRBV5-3 to TRBJ1-2; the match to TRBD1 covers 12 bases. TRBV5-3 is designated an ORF whose function remains uncertain. The CDR3 length is 15 residues. Unmatched junction bases numbered 5, after V lost 5 bases and J lost 3 bases. CDR3 amino acids: CARRRDRGHDYGYTF. The CDR3 nucleotides are TGTGCCAGAAGGCGGGACAGGGGGCATGACTATGGCTACACCTTC.

This clone appeared once. This rearrangement joins TRBV28 to TRBJ1-3; no clear D gene. The germline V gene encodes CDR1 MDHEN and CDR2 SYDVKM. The CDR3 is 18 residues long. The germline V and J ends were trimmed by 2 bases and 2 bases, with 19 bases remaining between them. The CDR3 DNA sequence: TGTGCCAGCAGTTTAGTCGTGGGAGGGTCAGAAACTGGAAACACCATATATTTT. Protein: CASSLVVGGSETGNTIYF.

The J gene is TRBJ2-1, the V gene TRBV4-1; 14 nucleotides agree with TRBD2. Trimming took 4 bases from V and 8 from J; bases not matched to a gene: 7. Germline V CDR1 and CDR2: MGHRA, YSYEKL. The CDR3 has 16 amino acids. For the CDR3, the DNA is TGCGCCAGCAGCCTTGGGACTAGCGGGAGTAATGATGAGCAGTTCTTC. Encoded protein: CASSLGTSGSNDEQFF.

V is TRBV11-2 and J is TRBJ2-1; 7 nucleotides align to TRBD2. This CDR3 has 15 residues. Looked up from germline, CDR1 is SGHAT and CDR2 is FQNNGV. Trimming removed 0 bases from V and 6 bases from J; junction bases left unmatched: 5. The CDR3 DNA reads TGTGCCAGCAGCTTAGAAGGGCTAGCGGTCAATGAGCAGTTCTTC. This translates into CASSLEGLAVNEQFF.

This chain links TRBV6-1 with TRBJ2-2; no definite D call. Looked up from germline, CDR1 is MNHNS and CDR2 is SASEGT. The CDR3 runs to 13 residues. The ends were cut back, 3 bases at V and 8 bases at J, with 10 bases in the middle. This chain's CDR3 is CASSERDSGELFF. Written as DNA, the CDR3 is TGTGCCAGCAGTGAGCGCGATTCTGGGGAGCTGTTTTTT.

DNA for the CDR3: TGTGCCAGCAGCACATTCCGGTTAGCGGGAGGGCCCTATAGCAATGAGCAGTTCTTC. Its protein is CASSTFRLAGGPYSNEQFF. The chain joins TRBV28 to TRBJ2-1; 11 nucleotides line up with TRBD2. The junction had 19 bases not matched to a gene; V was cut back by 6 bases and J by 6 bases. The CDR3 length is 19 residues. Germline values: CDR1 MDHEN, CDR2 SYDVKM.

V and J are TRBV27 and TRBJ1-4, with D maybe TRBD1 (5 bases). This CDR3 region has 15 residues. The V gene lost 5 bases and the J gene lost 3 bases, with 13 bases spanning the gap. Germline assignment: CDR1 MNHEY and CDR2 SMNVEV (reference sequence). The CDR3, as DNA: TGTGCCAGCAGTATCTACGGGGGAGCTAATGAAAAACTGTTTTTT. It yields the protein CASSIYGGANEKLFF. The variable domain in full, completed from reference TRBV27 and TRBJ1-4, reads EAQVTQNPRYLITVTGKKLTVTCSQNMNHEYMSWYRQDPGLGLRQIYYSMNVEVTDKGDVPEGYKVSRKEKRNFPLILESPSPNQTSLYFCASSIYGGANEKLFFGSGTQLSVL.

This chain connects TRBV5-1 to TRBJ2-5, with 12 bases matching TRBD1. J lost 5 bases, V lost 2 bases, and 7 bases had no gene match. The CDR3 totals 16 residues. Germline values: CDR1 SGHRS, CDR2 YFSETQ. CDR3 DNA sequence: TGCGCCAGCAGCTTTTCCGGGACAGGGGGCCGGGAGACCCAGTACTTC. It specifies CASSFSGTGGRETQYF. The variable domain in full, completed from reference TRBV5-1 and TRBJ2-5, reads KAGVTQTPRYLIKTRGQQVTLSCSPISGHRSVSWYQQTPGQGLQFLFEYFSETQRNKGNFPGRFSGRQFSNSRSEMNVSTLELGDSALYLCASSFSGTGGRETQYFGPGTRLLVL.

The rearrangement uses TRBV7-9 and TRBJ2-7; 8 bases align to TRBD2. The CDR3 runs to 16 residues. The ends lost 5 bases at V and 4 bases at J; junction bases unmatched: 13. CDR1 is SEHNR, CDR2 FQNEAQ, per germline (reference sequence). The DNA of the CDR3 is TGTGCCAGCAGCCCCCGGGAGGGCCTATTTCTTTACGAGCAGTACTTC. Its protein product is CASSPREGLFLYEQYF.

The CDR3, as DNA: TGTGCCAGTAGGCAGGGGACAGATACGCAGTATTTT. Amino acid sequence: CASRQGTDTQYF. This chain joins TRBV19 and TRBJ2-3, with D possibly being TRBD1 (6 bases). Germline CDR1 is LNHDA and CDR2 is SQIVND (reference sequence). The V gene lost 6 bases and the J gene lost 3 bases, with 7 bases spanning the gap. The CDR3 is 12 residues long.

This clone was counted only a few times. The chain employs TRBV4-1 and TRBJ2-3; possibly TRBD1 for D (5 bases). V dropped 2 bases and J dropped 6 bases, with 12 bases sitting between them. The germline V gene encodes CDR1 MGHRA and CDR2 YSYEKL. The CDR3 is 14 residues long. CDR3 sequence reads: CASSQLSGSDTQYF. Written as DNA, the CDR3 is TGCGCCAGCAGCCAACTGTCAGGGTCCGATACGCAGTATTTT.

The chain joins TRBV11-2 to TRBJ1-1; D unclear. This CDR3 contains 12 residues. Germline CDR1 reads SGHAT; CDR2 reads FQNNGV. Trimming left V 0 bases short and J 4 bases short, with 3 bases between. The DNA of the CDR3 is TGTGCCAGCAGCTTAGATAGCACTGAAGCTTTCTTT. Translated: CASSLDSTEAFF.

V usage is TRBV4-1 and J usage is TRBJ2-7, with 9 nucleotides matching TRBD2. The CDR3 extends over 16 amino acids. Germline trimming cut 0 bases from V and 2 bases from J; bases unmatched to any gene: 5. Germline CDR1 is MGHRA and CDR2 is YSYEKL. DNA for the CDR3: TGCGCCAGCAGCCAAGATCAGCCTAGCGGGACCTACGAGCAGTACTTC. This sequence encodes CASSQDQPSGTYEQYF.

This sequence joins TRBV7-2 and TRBJ1-5; D possibly corresponds to TRBD1 (6 bases). In germline, CDR1 is SGHTA, CDR2 FQGNSA. The CDR3 spans 15 residues. V lost 5 bases and J 3 bases, leaving 14 bases between the germline ends. CDR3 in amino acids: CASSAQQGNNQPQHF. The CDR3 DNA is TGTGCCAGCAGCGCCCAACAGGGAAACAATCAGCCCCAGCATTTT.

V is TRBV10-2 and J is TRBJ2-7; D is uncertain. Germline V gene data show CDR1 as WSHSY and CDR2 as SAAADI. The V end was cut by 11 bases, the J end by 4 bases, with 21 bases between. The CDR3 contains 14 residues. CDR3 protein: CAALPAAEGYEQYF. CDR3 nucleotides: TGCGCCGCCCTACCTGCGGCAGAAGGATACGAGCAGTACTTC.

In this sample, this clone turned up a few times. V usage is TRBV7-9 and J usage is TRBJ1-1; 8 nucleotides agree with TRBD1. Per germline, CDR1 SEHNR and CDR2 FQNEAQ (reference sequence). The V gene end was trimmed by 5 bases and the J gene end by 0 bases; junction bases not matched to a gene: 2. CDR3 length: 14 residues. The CDR3 DNA follows: TGTGCCAGCAGCCGACAGGGGATGAACACTGAAGCTTTCTTT. Translated: CASSRQGMNTEAFF. Combining the CDR3 with reference TRBV7-9 and TRBJ1-1 gives the whole variable domain DTGVSQNPRHKITKRGQNVTFRCDPISEHNRLYWYRQTLGQGPEFLTYFQNEAQLEKSRLLSDRFSAERPKGSFSTLEIQRTEQGDSAMYLCASSRQGMNTEAFFGQGTRLTVV.

There are a few counts of this clone. V and J are TRBV6-1 and TRBJ2-6; maybe TRBD1 (6 bases). V dropped 6 bases and J dropped 1 base, with 10 bases sitting between them. Germline V gene lookup returns CDR1 MNHNS and CDR2 SASEGT. There are 15 residues in the CDR3. The CDR3 DNA follows: TGTGCCAGCAGGACACAGGGTTCTGGGGCCAACGTCCTGACTTTC. Translating gives CASRTQGSGANVLTF.

The chain employs TRBV9 and TRBJ2-5, with a tentative D call TRBD1 (6 bases). V shed 1 base and J shed 2 bases, with 15 bases lying between them. Germline lookup yields CDR1 SGDLS and CDR2 YYNGEE. This CDR3 is built from 16 residues. CDR3 sequence: CASSVNPGDPQETQYF. CDR3 coding DNA: TGTGCCAGCAGCGTAAACCCAGGGGACCCGCAAGAGACCCAGTACTTC. The full variable domain, rest sourced from reference TRBV9 and TRBJ2-5, is DSGVTQTPKHLITATGQRVTLRCSPRSGDLSVYWYQQSLDQGLQFLIQYYNGEERAKGNILERFSAQQFPDLHSELNLSSLELGDSALYFCASSVNPGDPQETQYFGPGTRLLVL.

The V call is TRBV5-1, the J call TRBJ2-2; TRBD2 is a possible D gene (5 bases). The length of the CDR3 is 15 residues. Per germline, CDR1 SGHRS and CDR2 YFSETQ. V lost 5 bases and J lost 5, with 16 bases in between. CDR3 coding DNA: TGCGCCAGCAGGCTAGCCGGGATGGGGACCGGGGAGCTGTTTTTT. This sequence encodes CASRLAGMGTGELFF.

CDR3 residues: CASSMTGQESQPQHF. The CDR3 DNA follows: TGTGCCAGTAGTATGACAGGGCAAGAGAGTCAGCCCCAGCATTTT. V is TRBV19 and J is TRBJ1-5; 7 positions match TRBD1. Trimming removed 3 bases from V and 6 bases from J; junction bases left unmatched: 8. In germline, CDR1 is LNHDA, CDR2 SQIVND (reference sequence). The CDR3 runs 15 residues.

J is TRBJ2-7 and V is TRBV10-1; 7 bases map to TRBD2. The length of the CDR3 is 16 residues. Germline values: CDR1 WNHNN, CDR2 SYGVQD (reference sequence). Trimming cost V 3 bases and J 2 bases; bases outside gene matches: 10. CDR3 DNA sequence: TGCGCCAGCAGTGACCCCGGACTAGTGAATCCCTACGAGCAGTACTTC. It encodes CASSDPGLVNPYEQYF.

The chain employs TRBV6-5 and TRBJ1-2; D gene uncertain. The CDR3 loop spans 15 amino acids. V lost 6 bases and J lost 2, with 16 bases in between. CDR1 and CDR2 (germline): MNHEY, SVGAGI. The CDR3 region is CASSPRFGKNYGYTF. DNA for the CDR3: TGTGCCAGCAGCCCGCGGTTCGGTAAAAACTATGGCTACACCTTC.

The chain is built from TRBV9 and TRBJ2-5; TRBD2 matches at 14 bases. The closer fit of TRBJ2-7 to the DNA end suggests the J call may be wrong. CDR1 and CDR2 (germline): SGDLS, YYNGEE. This CDR3 has 15 amino acids. The CDR3 bases are TGTGCCAGCAGCGTCGGGACTAGCGGGAGCTACGAGCAGTACTTC. It translates to CASSVGTSGSYEQYF.

This rearrangement joins TRBV4-2 to TRBJ2-3; 8 positions agree with TRBD2. Germline V lookup: CDR1 LGHNA, CDR2 YNFKEQ. Trimming at V came to 4 bases and at J to 2 bases, leaving 23 bases not matched to a gene. The CDR3 has 21 amino acids. The CDR3 spells CASSRRAKESGSTLPTDTQYF. As DNA, the CDR3 is TGTGCCAGCAGCCGTCGAGCAAAGGAGAGCGGGAGTACACTCCCCACAGATACGCAGTATTTT.

This clone came up a few times. The chain uses TRBV10-3 and TRBJ1-1; the match to TRBD1 covers 8 bases. The trim removed 3 bases at V and 5 bases at J, leaving 17 bases unmatched. The germline V gene encodes CDR1 ENHRY and CDR2 SYGVKD. This CDR3 spans 18 amino acids. CDR3 in DNA: TGTGCCATCAGTGAAGTCGCAGGGGGCGGGAAATCGGGAACTGAAGCTTTCTTT. Protein: CAISEVAGGGKSGTEAFF.